This record covers a single T cell receptor (beta chain). The target antigen is unknown. An equimolar mix of two oligonucleotides served as the beta constant-region primer for TRBC1 and TRBC2. Nested alpha and beta constant-region primers with the SP2 primer drove four PCR rounds on ligated cDNA. A 12-nucleotide UMI and the SP2 primer were added to the cDNA 3' end by oligonucleotide ligation. One entry per CDR3 protein results from TCRdb running MiXCR on the UMI-ligation and nested PCR reads. The sample holds fewer than 150,000 distinct CDR3 sequences; approximately 20% are singletons and the top ten take roughly 0.68%. This sample is drawn from a study of naive and memory T cell subsets. Overall study findings and caveats: Gini index rose across naive, CM, EM and EMRA in CD4 and CD8. Possibly reflecting memory cells re-expressing CD45RA, a few larger clonotypes occurred in naive repertoires, especially CD8.

The sequenced sample was naive CD8+ T cells from blood. The clonotype originates from a human donor in good health.

This CDR3 is CASTGTSVFNEQFF. The CDR3 coding sequence is TGTGCCAGCACTGGGACTAGCGTCTTCAATGAGCAGTTCTTC. V is TRBV27 and J is TRBJ2-1; 10 positions agree with TRBD2. Germline V CDR1 and CDR2: MNHEY, SMNVEV (reference sequence). The length of the CDR3 is 14 residues. The J segment lost 6 bases and the V segment lost 7 bases, leaving 6 bases of the junction unmatched.